Below, 16 T cell receptor beta chains from the same sample are listed, as sequenced in a study of tumor-infiltrating lymphocytes in primary liver carcinoma. Between roughly 20 and 32 mg of unsorted bulk tissue served as the source from which RNA and DNA were co-extracted. With approximately 500 ng total RNA as template and a constant-region primer, TCR beta cDNA was made. Investigators got TCR beta libraries out of three nested multiplex PCR rounds, done with slightly modified ARM-PCR. The study ran its first two PCR rounds for around 10 cycles each, using TRBV1-TRBV30 forward primers and a C-beta reverse primer. TCRdb re-called the multiplex PCR reads with MiXCR, one entry per CDR3 protein. This table holds more than 100,000 distinct CDR3 sequences, about 59% found once. The material sequenced was liver tumor tissue from sampling region 1. Noted subset: tumor region T1, superior pole. The receptors come from a woman in her sixties or seventies with primary liver carcinoma and hepatitis B virus infection.

This clonotype was recorded many times. The V call is TRBV6-1, the J call TRBJ1-2; D is undetermined. Per the germline V gene, CDR1 is MNHNS and CDR2 is SASEGT. V was shortened by 1 base and J by 3 bases, with 9 bases between the two germline ends. This CDR3 is built from 14 residues. Here the CDR3 reads CASSEGSEHYGYTF. Written as DNA, the CDR3 is TGTGCCAGCAGTGAAGGTTCCGAGCACTATGGCTACACCTTC.

This clonotype was picked up many times. The V call is TRBV29-1, the J call TRBJ1-1, with TRBD1 matching over 9 bases. Germline V gene lookup returns CDR1 SQVTM and CDR2 ANQGSEA. The CDR3 spans 12 residues. The V segment lost 5 bases and the J segment 10 bases; nucleotides outside the gene matches: 8. Here the CDR3 DNA reads TGCAGCGTTTTCCCGGGACAGGGAACAGCTTTCTTT. Its translation: CSVFPGQGTAFF.

V is TRBV28 and J is TRBJ2-5; 10 bases match TRBD1. From germline, CDR1 is MDHEN and CDR2 SYDVKM. V was clipped by 6 bases and J by 5 bases; unmatched bases: 9. CDR3 length equals 15 residues. CDR3 sequence: CASRTGQGGVETQYF. As DNA, the CDR3 is TGTGCCAGCAGGACAGGACAGGGGGGGGTGGAGACCCAGTACTTC. Combining the CDR3 with reference TRBV28 and TRBJ2-5 gives the whole variable domain DVKVTQSSRYLVKRTGEKVFLECVQDMDHENMFWYRQDPGLGLRLIYFSYDVKMKEKGDIPEGYSVSREKKERFSLILESASTNQTSMYLCASRTGQGGVETQYFGPGTRLLVL.

This clonotype has a count of ten or more. The chain carries TRBV6-2 or TRBV6-3 and TRBJ2-2, with D maybe TRBD2 (6 bases). V lost 8 bases to trimming and J lost 6 bases, with 16 bases between them. CDR3 length: 14 amino acids. Germline V CDR1 and CDR2: MNHEY, SVGEGT. CDR3 nucleotide sequence: TGTGCCAGCCGGCATGGAGGGGCCCCCGGGGAGCTGTTTTTT. This encodes CASRHGGAPGELFF.

As to this clonotype: A clone one base away is much larger, so this may be a read error. The chain carries TRBV12-3 or TRBV12-4 and TRBJ1-4; maybe TRBD1 (5 bases). This CDR3 has 16 residues. In DNA form, the CDR3 reads TGTGCCAGGAGTTTAGACCTGGCCGGGACCGGTGAAAAACTGTTTTTT. Translating it yields CARSLDLAGTGEKLFF.

Details on this clonotype: An end of the junction differs from the germline gene, which may be a read error. This chain uses TRBV11-3 with TRBJ2-2; a weak D match, TRBD1 (6 bases). CDR3 length: 14 amino acids. Germline CDR1 SGHNT, CDR2 YENEEA. CDR3: CVSSRGEATEELFF. CDR3 sequence (DNA): TGTGTCAGCAGCAGGGGAGAGGCGACCGAGGAGCTGTTTTTT.

This clonotype occurred a few times. The chain joins TRBV18 to TRBJ1-1, with a tentative D call TRBD1 (5 bases). The CDR3 loop spans 13 amino acids. CDR1 is KGHSH, CDR2 LQKENI, per germline. The V end lost 4 bases, the J end lost 6 bases, and 12 bases lay between the germline ends. Here the CDR3 reads CASSLGTTAEAFF. The CDR3 region has the DNA TGTGCCAGCTCACTGGGGACCACCGCTGAAGCTTTCTTT.

A remark on this clonotype: A much larger clone lies a single base off, so this may be a read error. Without the conserved terminal phenylalanine or tryptophan, this CDR3 likely stems from a read error. The chain has TRBV6-5 and TRBJ1-5; no reliable D call. Between the trimmed V and J ends, which lost 4 bases and 7 bases, there was a span of 11 bases. The CDR3 runs to 13 residues. The germline gives CDR1 MNHEY, CDR2 SVGAGI. CDR3 coding DNA: TGTGCCAGCAGTTTTCGGCAGGAACAGCCCCAGCATCTT. Encoded protein: CASSFRQEQPQHL.

Worth noting for this clonotype: This may come from a read error, since a much larger clone is one base off. The genes are TRBV29-1 and TRBJ2-7; weak D call: TRBD2 (6 bases). Germline V gives CDR1 SQVTM, CDR2 ANQGSEA. The CDR3 has 12 amino acids. The CDR3 reads CSGGEPSYERYF. CDR3 DNA: TGCAGCGGGGGGGAACCTTCCTACGAGCGGTACTTC.

Of note for this clonotype: A much larger clone is a single base away; this may be a read error. The chain joins TRBV6-1 to TRBJ2-1; D possibly corresponds to TRBD2 (5 bases). The CDR3 length is 15 residues. Trimming removed 4 bases from V and 5 bases from J, with 15 bases in between. CDR1 is MNHNS, CDR2 SASEGT, per germline. CDR3 protein: CASSVVAGSDNEQFF. CDR3 bases: TGTGCCAGCAGTGTGGTAGCTGGTAGCGACAATGAGCAGTTCTTC.

The chain carries TRBV5-1 and TRBJ1-2, with TRBD1 matching over 9 bases. Germline V gene data show CDR1 as SGHRS and CDR2 as YFSETQ. CDR3 size: 16 residues. With V trimmed by 4 bases and J by 2 bases, 9 bases remained unmatched. The CDR3 nucleotides read TGCGCCAGCAGCCAGGGGACAGGGAAGGGCAACTATGGCTACACCTTC. Protein product: CASSQGTGKGNYGYTF.

With regard to this clonotype: One end of the junction is discordant with germline, which a read error may explain. The genes are TRBV11-2 and TRBJ2-3; 8 nucleotides agree with TRBD2. The CDR3 contains 14 residues. From germline, CDR1 is SGHAT and CDR2 FQNNGV. The CDR3 nucleotides are TGTGCCAGCAGCGACTGGACTAGCACAGATATGCAGTATTTT. It codes for CASSDWTSTDMQYF.

This clonotype was counted once. This may be a read error: a much more frequent sequence differs by one nucleotide. This sequence joins TRBV29-1 and TRBJ2-7; 7 bases are shared with TRBD1. Germline values: CDR1 SQVTM, CDR2 ANQGSEA. The CDR3 is made up of 10 amino acids. V lost 6 bases, J lost 6 bases, and 2 bases stayed unmatched. The CDR3, as DNA: TGCAGCGTAGGGACAGCCGAGCAGTACTTC. Protein sequence: CSVGTAEQYF.

This clonotype was seen a few times. The V call is TRBV12-3 or TRBV12-4, the J call TRBJ1-4; D is possibly TRBD1 (5 bases). CDR3 size: 17 residues. V dropped 3 bases and J dropped 0 bases, with 14 bases sitting between them. For the CDR3, the DNA is TGTGCCAGCAGTTTCCCCCTAGACAGTGCAACTAATGAAAAACTGTTTTTT. It specifies CASSFPLDSATNEKLFF.

On this clonotype: Sequence at one end of the junction differs from germline and may be a read error. This chain links TRBV4-1 with TRBJ2-1, with D possibly being TRBD1 (6 bases). The CDR3 covers 15 residues. The germline gives CDR1 MGHRA, CDR2 YSYEKL. In DNA form, the CDR3 reads TGTGCCAGCAGCCAAGATTCTACAGGGTACCTTGAGCAGTTCTTC. Its translation is CASSQDSTGYLEQFF.

Notes on this clonotype: The junction shows a germline mismatch at one end, possibly a read error. V and J are TRBV4-1 and TRBJ2-7; D not resolved. Germline-derived CDR1 and CDR2 are MGHRA and YSYEKL. The CDR3 loop spans 16 amino acids. The CDR3 region has the DNA TGCGCCAGCAGCCAAGACTCGTACGGAGATACCTACGGGCAGTACTTC. As protein: CASSQDSYGDTYGQYF.